Listed below are T cell receptor beta chains from one sample, sequenced in a study of blood T cells in healthy people across ages. In TCRdb, the 5' RACE reads were re-called with MiXCR into one record per CDR3 protein. The sample includes roughly 570,000 distinct CDR3 sequences, 25% to 30% of them seen just once. Source material: blood. These TCRs come from a woman aged 70-85 years in good health. Each CDR3 is given with its conserved first and last residue. D genes are given only for firm matches. The size of a clone is reported for some rows only, either as once, few or many, or as a class for expanded clones.

v_gene: TRBV4-2
j_gene: TRBJ2-1
d_gene: .
abundance: few
CDR3nt: TGTGCCAGCAGCCAAGGAGTAGGGGGGAACACCTACAATGAGCAGTTCTTC
CDR3aa: CASSQGVGGNTYNEQFF

v_gene: TRBV4-2
j_gene: TRBJ2-4
d_gene: .
abundance: .
CDR3nt: TGTGCCAGCAGCCATGGGGGAAACATTCAGTACTTC
CDR3aa: CASSHGGNIQYF

v_gene: TRBV6-6
j_gene: TRBJ2-5
d_gene: .
abundance: few
CDR3nt: TGTGCCAGCAGTTATGGCCAGCTGGAGACTCAGTACTTC
CDR3aa: CASSYGQLETQYF

v_gene: TRBV6-2/TRBV6-3
j_gene: TRBJ2-7
d_gene: TRBD1
abundance: .
CDR3nt: TGTGCCAGCAGTTACCTCCCGGGACAGGGTACCCACGAGCAGTACTTC
CDR3aa: CASSYLPGQGTHEQYF

v_gene: TRBV5-1
j_gene: TRBJ2-2
d_gene: .
abundance: .
CDR3nt: TGCGCCAGCAGCTTGGATAACGCGAACACCGGGGAGCTGTTTTTT
CDR3aa: CASSLDNANTGELFF

v_gene: TRBV25-1
j_gene: TRBJ1-1
d_gene: .
abundance: .
CDR3nt: TGTGCCAGCAGTGAATCGGCCTCCATGAGCACTGAAGCTTTCTTT
CDR3aa: CASSESASMSTEAFF

v_gene: TRBV20-1
j_gene: TRBJ2-1
d_gene: .
abundance: .
CDR3nt: TGCAGTGCTACGGCCAGAATTGGTCAGTTCTTC
CDR3aa: CSATARIGQFF

v_gene: TRBV9
j_gene: TRBJ2-3
d_gene: TRBD2
abundance: .
CDR3nt: TGTGCCGGCAGCGCCCAAGTGGGACTAGCGACAGATACGCAGAATTTT
CDR3aa: CAGSAQVGLATDTQNF

v_gene: TRBV6-2/TRBV6-3
j_gene: TRBJ2-1
d_gene: .
abundance: many
CDR3nt: TGTGCCAGCACTGACTACAATGAGCAGTTCTTC
CDR3aa: CASTDYNEQFF

v_gene: TRBV20-1
j_gene: TRBJ2-1
d_gene: TRBD2
abundance: many
CDR3nt: TGCAGTGCTAGAGTCGGGGGGGCATACAATGAGCAGTTCTTC
CDR3aa: CSARVGGAYNEQFF

v_gene: TRBV7-9
j_gene: TRBJ2-2
d_gene: .
abundance: few
CDR3nt: TGTGCCAGCAGCTTAGCAGCGGTTAACACCGGGGAGCTGTTTTTT
CDR3aa: CASSLAAVNTGELFF

v_gene: TRBV20-1
j_gene: TRBJ2-2
d_gene: .
abundance: .
CDR3nt: TGCAGTGCTAGAGAAAGGGGTCCCTTGAACACCGGGGAGCTGTTTTTT
CDR3aa: CSARERGPLNTGELFF

v_gene: TRBV20-1
j_gene: TRBJ2-1
d_gene: TRBD2
abundance: .
CDR3nt: TGCAGTGCTAGTTTAGCGGGGGGGAATGAGCAGTTCTTC
CDR3aa: CSASLAGGNEQFF

v_gene: TRBV4-3
j_gene: TRBJ2-7
d_gene: .
abundance: few
CDR3nt: TGCGCCAGCAGCCAAGATCAAGGACAGTCCTACGAGCAGTACTTC
CDR3aa: CASSQDQGQSYEQYF

v_gene: TRBV29-1
j_gene: TRBJ1-1
d_gene: TRBD1
abundance: .
CDR3nt: TGCAGCGTGGGAGACAGGGGGACTGAAGCTTTCTTT
CDR3aa: CSVGDRGTEAFF

v_gene: TRBV5-4
j_gene: TRBJ2-7
d_gene: TRBD1
abundance: .
CDR3nt: TGTGCCAGCAGCCCAGGGGGAAGGGGCTCCTACGAGCAGTACTTC
CDR3aa: CASSPGGRGSYEQYF

v_gene: TRBV24-1
j_gene: TRBJ1-2
d_gene: .
abundance: few
CDR3nt: TGTGCCACCAGTGAAGGGGTACTCTATGGCTACACCTTC
CDR3aa: CATSEGVLYGYTF

v_gene: TRBV6-5
j_gene: TRBJ1-1
d_gene: .
abundance: many
CDR3nt: TGTGCCAGCAGCCGACTGAACACTGAAGCTTTCTTT
CDR3aa: CASSRLNTEAFF

v_gene: TRBV6-1
j_gene: TRBJ2-1
d_gene: .
abundance: .
CDR3nt: TGTGCCAGCAGTGAAGAAGGGCAGTTCTTC
CDR3aa: CASSEEGQFF

v_gene: TRBV6-6
j_gene: TRBJ2-7
d_gene: TRBD2
abundance: .
CDR3nt: TGTGCCAGCAGTTTTCGGGGGGACTACGTGCAGTACTTC
CDR3aa: CASSFRGDYVQYF

v_gene: TRBV6-6
j_gene: TRBJ2-5
d_gene: .
abundance: .
CDR3nt: TGTGCCAGCAGACCTACTTCACAGGGAAGTGAAGAGACCCAGTACTTC
CDR3aa: CASRPTSQGSEETQYF

v_gene: TRBV7-3
j_gene: TRBJ2-5
d_gene: .
abundance: few
CDR3nt: TGTGCCAGCAGCTTAACGAGGGGGGGAACTGGAGAGACCCAGTACTTC
CDR3aa: CASSLTRGGTGETQYF

v_gene: TRBV20-1
j_gene: TRBJ1-2
d_gene: TRBD1
abundance: few
CDR3nt: TGCAGTGCTAGATGGACAGGGGCCCGGGGCTACACCTTC
CDR3aa: CSARWTGARGYTF

v_gene: TRBV25-1
j_gene: TRBJ1-1
d_gene: TRBD1
abundance: few
CDR3nt: TGTGCCAGCAGTGAATCAGGGGGCAAGACCACTGAAGCTTTCTTT
CDR3aa: CASSESGGKTTEAFF

v_gene: TRBV5-1
j_gene: TRBJ2-3
d_gene: .
abundance: .
CDR3nt: TGCGCCAGCAGCTTGCCAGTATGGGGAGCGGAACCAGATACGCAGTATTTT
CDR3aa: CASSLPVWGAEPDTQYF

v_gene: TRBV29-1
j_gene: TRBJ2-5
d_gene: TRBD1
abundance: many
CDR3nt: TGCAGCGTTGAGGGGACAGGAAGAGCAGAGACCCAGTACTTC
CDR3aa: CSVEGTGRAETQYF

v_gene: TRBV20-1
j_gene: TRBJ2-1
d_gene: TRBD2
abundance: .
CDR3nt: TGCAGTGCTAGAGATCCCCGCGGGGGAGATGAGCAGTTCTTC
CDR3aa: CSARDPRGGDEQFF

v_gene: TRBV3-1
j_gene: TRBJ1-4
d_gene: TRBD1
abundance: .
CDR3nt: TGTGCCAGCAGCCAAGAGACGGGACAGGGAGGAAAACTGTTTTTT
CDR3aa: CASSQETGQGGKLFF

v_gene: TRBV7-3
j_gene: TRBJ1-1
d_gene: .
abundance: .
CDR3nt: TGTGCCAGCAGCTTATACCCCTCGGGGAGCACTGAAGCTTTCTTT
CDR3aa: CASSLYPSGSTEAFF

v_gene: TRBV12-3/TRBV12-4
j_gene: TRBJ1-4
d_gene: TRBD1
abundance: .
CDR3nt: TGTGCCAGCAGTTTGAGGGGGCTGCAAAAACTGTTTTTT
CDR3aa: CASSLRGLQKLFF

v_gene: TRBV5-1
j_gene: TRBJ2-4
d_gene: .
abundance: few
CDR3nt: TGCGCCAGCAGCTCCCAAACAGGTTTAGCCAAAAACATTCAGTACTTC
CDR3aa: CASSSQTGLAKNIQYF

v_gene: TRBV20-1
j_gene: TRBJ2-5
d_gene: TRBD2
abundance: few
CDR3nt: TGCAGTGCTAGAGAGAACGGGGGGGAGACCCAGTACTTC
CDR3aa: CSARENGGETQYF

v_gene: TRBV5-1
j_gene: TRBJ2-1
d_gene: TRBD2
abundance: .
CDR3nt: TGCGCCAGCAGCTTGTCCGCGGGGGTAGCCCCCAATGAGCAGTTCTTC
CDR3aa: CASSLSAGVAPNEQFF

v_gene: TRBV28
j_gene: TRBJ1-1
d_gene: .
abundance: .
CDR3nt: TGTGCCAGCAGCGAAGGGGCAGCAAAGAACACTGAAGCTTTCTTT
CDR3aa: CASSEGAAKNTEAFF

v_gene: TRBV7-3
j_gene: TRBJ2-5
d_gene: TRBD2
abundance: .
CDR3nt: TGTGCCAGCAGTATTGGACTAGCGGGAGGACAAGAGACCCAGTACTTC
CDR3aa: CASSIGLAGGQETQYF

v_gene: TRBV2
j_gene: TRBJ2-5
d_gene: .
abundance: few
CDR3nt: TGTGCCAGCAGCGCCCAGTCGGAGGGGCAAGAGACCCAGTACTTC
CDR3aa: CASSAQSEGQETQYF

v_gene: TRBV12-3/TRBV12-4
j_gene: TRBJ2-1
d_gene: .
abundance: .
CDR3nt: TGTGCCAGCAGACCTACTAGGTCAGGTGAGCAGTTCTTC
CDR3aa: CASRPTRSGEQFF

v_gene: TRBV5-1
j_gene: TRBJ2-5
d_gene: .
abundance: few
CDR3nt: TGCGCCAGCAGCTTGCTGGCAGGGGCCGGACAAGAGACCCAGTACTTC
CDR3aa: CASSLLAGAGQETQYF

v_gene: TRBV2
j_gene: TRBJ1-5
d_gene: .
abundance: .
CDR3nt: TGTGCCAGCAGATTCGTTGAGCAGCCCCAGCATTTT
CDR3aa: CASRFVEQPQHF

v_gene: TRBV12-3/TRBV12-4
j_gene: TRBJ1-4
d_gene: .
abundance: few
CDR3nt: TGTGCCAGCAGTTTATCGGGGTCTGGGGAAAAACTGTTTTTT
CDR3aa: CASSLSGSGEKLFF

v_gene: TRBV29-1
j_gene: TRBJ2-7
d_gene: .
abundance: .
CDR3nt: TGCAGCGTTGGCCAGGCCGTATCTTCCTACGAGCAGTACTTC
CDR3aa: CSVGQAVSSYEQYF

v_gene: TRBV20-1
j_gene: TRBJ1-1
d_gene: .
abundance: few
CDR3nt: TGCAGTGCTACCCTGGGGACGTTGAACACTGAAGCTTTCTTT
CDR3aa: CSATLGTLNTEAFF

v_gene: TRBV21-1
j_gene: TRBJ1-4
d_gene: .
abundance: few
CDR3nt: TGTGCCAGCAGGGATCTTCGTGAAAAACTGTTTTTT
CDR3aa: CASRDLREKLFF

v_gene: TRBV11-2
j_gene: TRBJ1-2
d_gene: .
abundance: .
CDR3nt: TGTGCCAGCAGCCCCATCCCAGGTGGGGGGCCTAACTATGGCTACACCTTC
CDR3aa: CASSPIPGGGPNYGYTF

v_gene: TRBV15
j_gene: TRBJ2-7
d_gene: .
abundance: .
CDR3nt: TGTGCCACCAGCAGAGCCGGTACCAACTACGAGCAGTACTTC
CDR3aa: CATSRAGTNYEQYF

v_gene: TRBV7-3
j_gene: TRBJ2-7
d_gene: TRBD1
abundance: .
CDR3nt: TGTGCCAGCAGCCCCGGGGACAGACCCTACGAGCAGTACTTC
CDR3aa: CASSPGDRPYEQYF

v_gene: TRBV2
j_gene: TRBJ2-7
d_gene: .
abundance: .
CDR3nt: TGTGCCAGCAGTGGAGGGGGGGGCTCCTACGAGCAGTACTTC
CDR3aa: CASSGGGGSYEQYF

v_gene: TRBV4-2
j_gene: TRBJ2-7
d_gene: TRBD2
abundance: .
CDR3nt: TGTGCCAGCAGCCCCAGGACTAGCGGGGGGGCCATCGAGCAGTACTTC
CDR3aa: CASSPRTSGGAIEQYF

v_gene: TRBV7-2
j_gene: TRBJ2-7
d_gene: .
abundance: .
CDR3nt: TGTGCCAGCAGCATTAGGGTACGGGACTACGAGCAGTACTTC
CDR3aa: CASSIRVRDYEQYF

v_gene: TRBV20-1
j_gene: TRBJ1-3
d_gene: .
abundance: .
CDR3nt: TGCAGTGCTGGGGGTGGGGGGCCAGGAAACACCATATATTTT
CDR3aa: CSAGGGGPGNTIYF

v_gene: TRBV20-1
j_gene: TRBJ2-5
d_gene: .
abundance: many
CDR3nt: TGCAGTGCTATATTGTCGGCGGGACGCGGGGCCCAGTACTTC
CDR3aa: CSAILSAGRGAQYF

v_gene: TRBV20-1
j_gene: TRBJ2-1
d_gene: .
abundance: .
CDR3nt: TGCAGTGCTAGTGTGACTAGAAAGGTGAATGAGCAGTTCTTC
CDR3aa: CSASVTRKVNEQFF

v_gene: TRBV6-1
j_gene: TRBJ1-1
d_gene: TRBD1
abundance: .
CDR3nt: TGTGCCAGCAGCCCGACAGGGTGGACTGAAGCTTTCTTT
CDR3aa: CASSPTGWTEAFF

v_gene: TRBV27
j_gene: TRBJ2-5
d_gene: TRBD2
abundance: .
CDR3nt: TGTGCCAGTATGAGCGGGGGTCGCGGGTACGGGACCCAGTACTTC
CDR3aa: CASMSGGRGYGTQYF

v_gene: TRBV5-1
j_gene: TRBJ2-1
d_gene: .
abundance: .
CDR3nt: TGCGCCAGCAGCAGTGAGGTGAAGCAGTTCTTC
CDR3aa: CASSSEVKQFF

v_gene: TRBV20-1
j_gene: TRBJ2-7
d_gene: .
abundance: few
CDR3nt: TGCAGTGCTACCCTTAGGGCAGACGAGCAGTACTTC
CDR3aa: CSATLRADEQYF

v_gene: TRBV7-2
j_gene: TRBJ2-3
d_gene: TRBD2
abundance: .
CDR3nt: TGTGCCAGCAGCCGAGGGACTAGCGGGGGGGCTGGTACGCAGTATTTT
CDR3aa: CASSRGTSGGAGTQYF

v_gene: TRBV6-1
j_gene: TRBJ2-4
d_gene: .
abundance: few
CDR3nt: TGTGCCAGCAGTGGAAGCACGGCTAACATTCAGTACTTC
CDR3aa: CASSGSTANIQYF

v_gene: TRBV5-1
j_gene: TRBJ2-5
d_gene: .
abundance: .
CDR3nt: TGCGCCAGCAGCTTACATCAGGGCACGGGGACCCAGTACTTC
CDR3aa: CASSLHQGTGTQYF

v_gene: TRBV5-1
j_gene: TRBJ1-4
d_gene: TRBD1
abundance: few
CDR3nt: TGCGTCAGCAGCTGGACAGGGGAAAATGAAAAACTGTTTTTT
CDR3aa: CVSSWTGENEKLFF